This T cell receptor (beta chain) emerged from a study of identical twins. Notes on the study in general: Partial confounding of zero-insertion analyses by invariant MAIT and iNKT cells was possible. Twins shared beta out-of-frame sequences in excess, but this excess was weaker. For monozygotic twins, models underestimated out-of-frame TCR alpha sharing.

Ten or more counts support this clonotype. The antigen is not known. Germline-derived CDR1 and CDR2 are SNHLY and FYNNEI. The length of the CDR3 is 13 residues. V lost 3 bases to trimming and J lost 2 bases, with 8 bases between them. With template switching, a universal primer site was added, and the cDNA carried unique molecular identifiers. TCRdb itself ran the 5' RACE reads through MiXCR, one entry per CDR3 protein. The sample lists fewer than 650,000 distinct CDR3 sequences, 7% to 7.5% occurring once. These same records also appear under a second study, on yellow fever vaccine responses in identical twins.

This rearrangement joins TRBV2 to TRBJ2-7; D unclear. This receptor was taken from a woman aged 18-29 years in good health. Sample: PBMCs. Here the CDR3 DNA reads TGTGCCAGCAGTGAGGGCATTACCTACGAGCAGTACTTC. Translated, it gives CASSEGITYEQYF.